Listed here are 26 T cell receptor beta chains from one sample, sequenced in a study of blood T cell repertoires in COVID-19. The table came from immunoSEQ multiplex PCR; TCRdb's copy has only in-frame clones and leaves some out. The table includes 95,000 to 150,000 clones, more than 80% detected once. Sequencing input: peripheral blood. These receptors came from a man aged 35 to 55 with acute or convalescent COVID-19.

The CDR3 reads CASSPAEGTNTEAFF. The CDR3 DNA reads TGCGCCAGCAGCCCGGCGGAGGGGACGAACACTGAAGCTTTCTTT. This chain joins TRBV5-1 and TRBJ1-1; weak D call: TRBD1 (5 bases). CDR1 and CDR2 (germline): SGHRS, YFSETQ. The germline V and J ends were trimmed by 4 bases and 1 base, with 14 bases remaining between them. This CDR3 region has 15 residues.

The chain employs TRBV11-2 and TRBJ2-5; 10 bases align to TRBD1. Looked up from germline, CDR1 is SGHAT and CDR2 is FQNNGV. CDR3 length equals 15 residues. Losses at the gene ends were 4 bases for V and 5 bases for J; bases not matched to a gene: 7. The CDR3 nucleotides read TGTGCCAGCAGCTCGAGGGGACAGGGGACGGAGACCCAGTACTTC. Its protein is CASSSRGQGTETQYF. The whole variable domain, remainder taken from reference TRBV11-2 and TRBJ2-5, is EAGVAQSPRYKIIEKRQSVAFWCNPISGHATLYWYQQILGQGPKLLIQFQNNGVVDDSQLPKDRFSAERLKGVDSTLKIQPAKLEDSAVYLCASSSRGQGTETQYFGPGTRLLVL.

This chain links TRBV5-4 with TRBJ2-7; 10 bases line up with TRBD1. Germline trimming cut 0 bases from V and 4 bases from J; bases unmatched to any gene: 7. Germline V gives CDR1 SGHNT, CDR2 YYREEE (reference sequence). This CDR3 comprises 16 residues. CDR3 nucleotides: TGTGCCAGCAGCTTGGGATCGGGACAGGGGTTGTACGAGCAGTACTTC. Its translation: CASSLGSGQGLYEQYF.

The chain recombines TRBV4-2 with TRBJ2-5, with 9 bases that match TRBD2. Germline CDR1 reads LGHNA; CDR2 reads YNFKEQ. Unmatched junction bases numbered 5, after V lost 3 bases and J lost 3 bases. This CDR3 comprises 15 residues. The CDR3 reads CASSQGLAGEETQYF. The CDR3 coding sequence is TGTGCCAGCAGCCAGGGGTTAGCGGGGGAAGAGACCCAGTACTTC.

CDR3 loop: CASSVAGGGDTEAFF. The DNA of the CDR3 is TGTGCCAGCAGCGTAGCGGGGGGCGGGGACACTGAAGCTTTCTTT. V is TRBV9 and J is TRBJ1-1; the D gene is possibly TRBD1 (6 bases). Germline V gives CDR1 SGDLS, CDR2 YYNGEE. The CDR3 extends over 15 amino acids. Trimming shortened V by 0 bases and J by 3 bases, and 12 bases separated the two germline ends.

The rearrangement joins TRBV7-9 to TRBJ2-1, with 10 bases fitting TRBD1. The V segment lost 5 bases and the J segment 4 bases; nucleotides outside the gene matches: 5. This CDR3 is built from 15 residues. CDR1 is SEHNR, CDR2 FQNEAQ, per germline (reference sequence). CDR3 region: CASSAGQGGYNEQFF. DNA for the CDR3: TGTGCCAGCAGCGCTGGACAGGGGGGATACAATGAGCAGTTCTTC.

J is TRBJ1-2 and V is TRBV2; D gene unclear. The ends were cut back, 5 bases at V and 5 bases at J, with 12 bases in the middle. Germline loops: CDR1 SNHLY, CDR2 FYNNEI. The CDR3 runs 13 residues. For the CDR3, the DNA is TGTGCCAGCAGTCCGGACCGGGAATATGGCTACACCTTC. Translation gives CASSPDREYGYTF.

This clone was counted a few times. The rearrangement links TRBV6-5 to TRBJ2-5; D possibly corresponds to TRBD2 (7 bases). This CDR3 comprises 15 residues. V was shortened by 1 base and J by 2 bases, with 11 bases between the two germline ends. The germline V gene has CDR1 MNHEY and CDR2 SVGAGI. The DNA of the CDR3 is TGTGCCAGCAGTTACTTAGGGGGGGGACAAGAGACCCAGTACTTC. This sequence encodes CASSYLGGGQETQYF.

The chain links TRBV10-3 to TRBJ1-2, with 9 bases fitting TRBD1. The CDR3 has 13 amino acids. Germline lookup yields CDR1 ENHRY and CDR2 SYGVKD. V shed 7 bases, J shed 3 bases, and the junction held 3 bases outside the gene matches. The CDR3 region is CAIKGQGDYGYTF. CDR3 DNA sequence: TGTGCCATCAAGGGACAGGGAGACTATGGCTACACCTTC.

The chain combines TRBV18 with TRBJ2-2; the D gene is possibly TRBD1 (5 bases). This CDR3 has 13 amino acids. Trimming took off 3 bases at V and 4 bases at J, with 6 bases between the two ends. Germline V CDR1 and CDR2: KGHSH, LQKENI. The CDR3 is CASSPTATGELFF. The CDR3 DNA is TGTGCCAGCTCACCGACAGCCACCGGGGAGCTGTTTTTT.

The CDR3 DNA follows: TGCGCCAGCCGCATACAAGTGAACACTGAAGCTTTCTTT. Its translation: CASRIQVNTEAFF. The chain employs TRBV5-1 and TRBJ1-1, with no clear D. Deletions cut 7 bases from V and 0 bases from J, with 10 bases between. CDR3 length equals 13 residues. The germline V gene encodes CDR1 SGHRS and CDR2 YFSETQ.

The chain combines TRBV30 with TRBJ1-6; D gene ambiguous. V lost 3 bases to trimming and J lost 6 bases, with 9 bases between them. Germline CDR1 GTSNPN, CDR2 SVGIG (reference sequence). This CDR3 has 13 amino acids. The CDR3 region has the DNA TGTGCCTGGAGGGGCAGCCCTAATTCACCCCTCCACTTT. It specifies CAWRGSPNSPLHF.

This clone was counted a single time. The chain uses TRBV3-1 (or the pseudogene TRBV3-2) and TRBJ1-4; a weak D match, TRBD1 (5 bases). This CDR3 comprises 16 residues. Germline loops: CDR1 LGHDT, CDR2 YNNKEL (reference sequence). V was clipped by 0 bases and J by 3 bases, with 11 bases between them. This CDR3 reads CASSQERQNANEKLFF. CDR3 in DNA: TGTGCCAGCAGCCAAGAAAGACAGAACGCTAATGAAAAACTGTTTTTT.

The chain couples TRBV19 to TRBJ2-4; D unresolved. The V end lost 5 bases, the J end lost 3 bases, and 11 bases lay between the germline ends. Germline lookup yields CDR1 LNHDA and CDR2 SQIVND (reference sequence). The CDR3 is made up of 14 amino acids. DNA of the CDR3: TGTGCCAGTAGTGGCGGAACGGACAAAAACATTCAGTACTTC. Its translation is CASSGGTDKNIQYF. Drawing the rest from reference TRBV19 and TRBJ2-4, the complete variable domain is DGGITQSPKYLFRKEGQNVTLSCEQNLNHDAMYWYRQDPGQGLRLIYYSQIVNDFQKGDIAEGYSVSREKKESFPLTVTSAQKNPTAFYLCASSGGTDKNIQYFGAGTRLSVL.

The chain links TRBV3-1 (or the pseudogene TRBV3-2) to TRBJ2-3, with 11 bases aligning to TRBD2. Per the germline V gene, CDR1 is LGHDT and CDR2 is YNNKEL (reference sequence). Germline trimming cut 4 bases from V and 6 bases from J; bases unmatched to any gene: 6. The CDR3 runs 15 residues. The CDR3 reads CASSPVAGGPDTQYF. DNA of the CDR3: TGTGCCAGCAGCCCAGTAGCGGGAGGGCCGGATACGCAGTATTTT.

V is TRBV7-2 and J is TRBJ2-1; 9 bases are a match to TRBD1. Germline CDR1 is SGHTA and CDR2 is FQGNSA. The CDR3 covers 18 residues. V was clipped by 5 bases and J by 4 bases; unmatched bases: 15. CDR3 amino acids: CASSGRGGYGTGYNEQFF. Here the CDR3 DNA reads TGTGCCAGCAGCGGCAGAGGGGGTTATGGGACAGGGTACAATGAGCAGTTCTTC.

The chain uses TRBV5-6 and TRBJ1-2, with 9 nucleotides matching TRBD1. The trim removed 4 bases at V and 4 bases at J, leaving 8 bases unmatched. The CDR3 length is 15 residues. Germline V CDR1 and CDR2: SGHDT, YYEEEE. DNA of the CDR3: TGTGCCAGCAGCCAGGGACAGGGAGCTGGCTATGGCTACACCTTC. Translation gives CASSQGQGAGYGYTF. Drawing the rest from reference TRBV5-6 and TRBJ1-2, the complete variable domain is DAGVTQSPTHLIKTRGQQVTLRCSPKSGHDTVSWYQQALGQGPQFIFQYYEEEERQRGNFPDRFSGHQFPNYSSELNVNALLLGDSALYLCASSQGQGAGYGYTFGSGTRLTVV.

This clone was detected only once. The chain joins TRBV18 to TRBJ1-1; TRBD1 aligns across 7 bases. There are 16 residues in the CDR3. Germline loops: CDR1 KGHSH, CDR2 LQKENI. V lost 1 base and J lost 6; bases outside the gene matches: 11. The CDR3, as DNA: TGTGCCAGCTCACCACTGACAGGGAAGGGGATCGCTGAAGCTTTCTTT. Its translation is CASSPLTGKGIAEAFF.

With respect to this clone: Other DNA sequences in the same sample also yield this CDR3. The chain recombines TRBV5-1 with TRBJ1-1; tentative D call: TRBD1 (5 bases). The CDR3 contains 14 residues. V was cut by 4 bases and J by 1 base, with 11 bases left in between. Germline CDR1 and CDR2: SGHRS and YFSETQ. The CDR3 region is CASSIRDSNTEAFF. The CDR3 nucleotides are TGCGCCAGCAGCATCAGGGACTCGAACACTGAAGCTTTCTTT.

The rearrangement uses TRBV12-3 or TRBV12-4 and TRBJ2-3, with D unclear. Trimming pared 11 bases from V and 3 bases from J, leaving 15 bases between. CDR3 length: 13 amino acids. The CDR3 region has the DNA TGTGCCCCGAGTGGGCAGGTTACAGATACGCAGTATTTT. Its protein is CAPSGQVTDTQYF.

This clone was seen a few times. The chain is built from TRBV5-6 and TRBJ1-6; 9 bases agree with TRBD1. The ends lost 2 bases at V and 9 bases at J; junction bases unmatched: 12. CDR3 length: 17 residues. CDR1 is SGHDT, CDR2 YYEEEE, per germline. CDR3 in DNA: TGTGCCAGCAGCTTACCGGGACAGGGAATGGTTGGTTCACCCCTCCACTTT. Its protein is CASSLPGQGMVGSPLHF.

This chain uses TRBV2 with TRBJ1-1, with TRBD1 matching over 7 bases. The CDR3 is 15 amino acids. From germline, CDR1 is SNHLY and CDR2 FYNNEI. The V segment lost 3 bases and the J segment 1 base; nucleotides outside the gene matches: 5. Here the CDR3 reads CASSDRKGANTEAFF. The CDR3 coding sequence is TGTGCCAGCAGTGACCGGAAGGGGGCGAACACTGAAGCTTTCTTT.

The gene calls are TRBV5-4 and TRBJ2-7; the match to TRBD2 covers 15 bases. Germline trimming cut 4 bases from V and 4 bases from J; bases unmatched to any gene: 3. Germline-derived CDR1 and CDR2 are SGHNT and YYREEE (reference sequence). The CDR3 has 15 residues. The CDR3 loop reads CASSGGTSGRYEQYF. The CDR3 DNA reads as TGTGCCAGCAGCGGTGGGACTAGCGGGAGGTACGAGCAGTACTTC.

The genes are TRBV4-1 and TRBJ1-2, with D unclear. Germline lookup yields CDR1 MGHRA and CDR2 YSYEKL. The germline V and J ends were trimmed by 1 base and 0 bases, with 6 bases remaining between them. CDR3 size: 14 residues. CDR3 sequence: CASSQGRANYGYTF. CDR3 coding DNA: TGCGCCAGCAGCCAAGGAAGAGCTAACTATGGCTACACCTTC.

This rearrangement joins TRBV5-8 to TRBJ1-1, with 8 positions matching TRBD1. The CDR3 totals 12 residues. Trimming removed 3 bases from V and 8 bases from J; junction bases left unmatched: 3. Germline-derived CDR1 and CDR2 are SGHTS and YDEGEE. In DNA form, the CDR3 reads TGTGCCAGCAGCTACGCAGGGGGCGAAGCTTTCTTT. Its translation: CASSYAGGEAFF.

This clone appeared a few times. This chain uses TRBV4-1 with TRBJ2-2; D possibly corresponds to TRBD2 (6 bases). CDR1 MGHRA and CDR2 YSYEKL come from the germline V gene. V was pared by 3 bases and J by 0 bases, with 11 bases between. The length of the CDR3 is 16 residues. The CDR3 coding sequence is TGCGCCAGCAGCCAGAACTGGGGGGCGAACACCGGGGAGCTGTTTTTT. Amino acid sequence: CASSQNWGANTGELFF.